Below, 9 T cell receptor beta chains from the same sample are listed, as sequenced in a study of read filtering for tumor transcriptome and immune sequencing. This library used roughly 370 ng RNA and molecular barcoded adaptors spanning alpha/delta and beta/gamma chains. Each CDR3 protein gets one entry after TCRdb re-called the reads with MiXCR. Of about 21,000 distinct CDR3 sequences in the sample, about 20% were seen once. The specimen was a population of CD138-negative cells sorted from bone marrow. Every receptor here comes from a donor at least 40 years old with multiple myeloma.

J is TRBJ2-7 and V is TRBV6-1; TRBD1 aligns across 9 bases. The ends lost 3 bases at V and 7 bases at J; junction bases unmatched: 16. The CDR3 runs 17 residues. Germline V CDR1 and CDR2: MNHNS, SASEGT. Here the CDR3 DNA reads TGTGCCAGCAGTGATCACAGGGGGCGCGGGAACTTGGCGGAGCAGTACTTC. This gives the protein CASSDHRGRGNLAEQYF.

This clonotype came up many times. The chain recombines TRBV5-1 with TRBJ1-4; D may be TRBD1 (5 bases). CDR1 SGHRS and CDR2 YFSETQ come from the germline V gene. CDR3 length: 13 amino acids. V was clipped by 3 bases and J by 7 bases, with 10 bases between them. The CDR3 coding sequence is TGCGCCAGCAGCTGGCAGGGAGGTGAAAAACTGTTTTTT. Amino acid sequence: CASSWQGGEKLFF.

This chain uses TRBV28 with TRBJ1-3; unclear D gene. Germline-derived CDR1 and CDR2 are MDHEN and SYDVKM. V lost 6 bases, J lost 1 base, and 10 bases lay in between. The CDR3 consists of 14 residues. CDR3 protein: CASSSNGSGNTIYF. The CDR3 coding sequence is TGTGCCAGCAGCTCCAATGGATCTGGAAACACCATATATTTT.

Many counts were recorded for this clonotype. V and J are TRBV25-1 and TRBJ2-3, with 11 bases that match TRBD2. CDR3 length equals 16 residues. CDR1 is MGHDK and CDR2 is SYGVNS in the germline V gene. V shed 1 base and J 3 bases; nucleotides not matched to a gene: 3. DNA for the CDR3: TGTGCCAGCAGTGAATCACTAGCGGGAGCAACAGATACGCAGTATTTT. Encoded protein: CASSESLAGATDTQYF.

This clonotype was picked up many times. The chain joins TRBV5-1 to TRBJ1-1; possible D gene TRBD1, 5 bases. Trimming removed 0 bases at V and 6 bases at J, with 9 bases between. The germline gives CDR1 SGHRS, CDR2 YFSETQ. This CDR3 has 13 residues. The CDR3 sequence is CASSLAGRSEAFF. The CDR3 DNA sequence: TGCGCCAGCAGCTTGGCAGGGCGGTCTGAAGCTTTCTTT. The complete variable domain, with remaining parts taken from reference TRBV5-1 and TRBJ1-1, reads KAGVTQTPRYLIKTRGQQVTLSCSPISGHRSVSWYQQTPGQGLQFLFEYFSETQRNKGNFPGRFSGRQFSNSRSEMNVSTLELGDSALYLCASSLAGRSEAFFGQGTRLTVV.

The sample holds a few counts of this clonotype. The chain is built from TRBV28 and TRBJ2-5, with D tentatively TRBD1 or TRBD2 (5 bases each). CDR3 size: 14 residues. Trimming removed 7 bases from V and 2 bases from J, with 14 bases in between. Germline values: CDR1 MDHEN, CDR2 SYDVKM. CDR3 coding DNA: TGTGCCAGCAAACCCCCGGGGCCTCAAGAGACCCAGTACTTC. As protein: CASKPPGPQETQYF.

This chain uses TRBV29-1 with TRBJ2-1, with 11 positions matching TRBD2. Germline V lookup: CDR1 SQVTM, CDR2 ANQGSEA. V lost 4 bases and J lost 7; bases outside the gene matches: 6. The CDR3 sequence is 14 residues long. CDR3 nucleotides: TGCAGCGTTGTTCTAGCGGGAGGTAGGAATGAGCAGTTCTTC. It codes for CSVVLAGGRNEQFF.

This clonotype was detected a few times. The chain joins TRBV28 to TRBJ1-5; D is undetermined. Germline assignment: CDR1 MDHEN and CDR2 SYDVKM. V dropped 5 bases and J dropped 8 bases, with 10 bases sitting between them. This CDR3 spans 12 amino acids. CDR3 nucleotides: TGTGCCAGCAGTACAACCCATAAGCCCCAGCATTTT. Its protein product is CASSTTHKPQHF.

This clonotype has only one observation. It differs at one base from a far larger clone, so likely a read error. The V call is TRBV4-3, the J call TRBJ2-7; 8 bases are a match to TRBD2. V was pared by 0 bases and J by 3 bases, with 7 bases of the junction left unmatched. This CDR3 contains 16 residues. The germline V gene has CDR1 LGHNA and CDR2 YSLEER. CDR3 region: CASSQERRGAVYEQYF. CDR3 nucleotide sequence: TGCGCCAGCAGCCAAGAGCGGCGGGGGGCCGTCTACGAGCAGTACTTC.